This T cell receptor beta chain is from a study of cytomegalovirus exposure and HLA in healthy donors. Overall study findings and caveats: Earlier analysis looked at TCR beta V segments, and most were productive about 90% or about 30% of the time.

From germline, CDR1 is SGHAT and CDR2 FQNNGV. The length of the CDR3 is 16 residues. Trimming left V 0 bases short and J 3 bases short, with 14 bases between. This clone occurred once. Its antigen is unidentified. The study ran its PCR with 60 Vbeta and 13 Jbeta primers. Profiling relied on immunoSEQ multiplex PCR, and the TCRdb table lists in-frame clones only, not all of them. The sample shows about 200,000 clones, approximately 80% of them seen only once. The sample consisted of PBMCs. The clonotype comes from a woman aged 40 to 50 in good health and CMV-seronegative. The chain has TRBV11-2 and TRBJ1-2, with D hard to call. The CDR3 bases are TGTGCCAGCAGCTTAGATGGTCCGGGTTCGGACTATGGCTACACCTTC. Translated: CASSLDGPGSDYGYTF.